This paragraph reports one TCR beta chain. In the authors' workflow: Scientists estimated how many nucleated cells there were by amplifying reference gene primers. Repertoires were generated with immunoSEQ multiplex PCR, while TCRdb's copy carries only in-frame clones and drops some. V and J calls and clone size are as listed in that table; D and trimming were resolved from the DNA. The profile covers 100,000 to 130,000 clones, with 80% to 85% appearing a single time and 4.3% taken by the ten largest. The sample is drawn from a study of blood T cell repertoires in COVID-19. The wider study: Samples of COVID-19 (acute and convalescent) were obtained from the United States, Italy and Spain. The cDNA or gDNA used as material had been derived from T cells, B-cell-depleted T cells, or PBMCs.

The CDR3 extends over 15 amino acids. V was pared by 1 base and J by 1 base, with 10 bases between. Germline V gene lookup returns CDR1 LGHNA and CDR2 YSLEER. Sample: peripheral blood. The receptor was derived from a man between 65 and 85 years old with acute or convalescent COVID-19. J is TRBJ1-1 and V is TRBV4-3, with D tentatively TRBD1 (5 bases). CDR3 nucleotides: TGCGCCAGCAGCCAAGGGTCAGACAGGAACACTGAAGCTTTCTTT. Residues: CASSQGSDRNTEAFF.